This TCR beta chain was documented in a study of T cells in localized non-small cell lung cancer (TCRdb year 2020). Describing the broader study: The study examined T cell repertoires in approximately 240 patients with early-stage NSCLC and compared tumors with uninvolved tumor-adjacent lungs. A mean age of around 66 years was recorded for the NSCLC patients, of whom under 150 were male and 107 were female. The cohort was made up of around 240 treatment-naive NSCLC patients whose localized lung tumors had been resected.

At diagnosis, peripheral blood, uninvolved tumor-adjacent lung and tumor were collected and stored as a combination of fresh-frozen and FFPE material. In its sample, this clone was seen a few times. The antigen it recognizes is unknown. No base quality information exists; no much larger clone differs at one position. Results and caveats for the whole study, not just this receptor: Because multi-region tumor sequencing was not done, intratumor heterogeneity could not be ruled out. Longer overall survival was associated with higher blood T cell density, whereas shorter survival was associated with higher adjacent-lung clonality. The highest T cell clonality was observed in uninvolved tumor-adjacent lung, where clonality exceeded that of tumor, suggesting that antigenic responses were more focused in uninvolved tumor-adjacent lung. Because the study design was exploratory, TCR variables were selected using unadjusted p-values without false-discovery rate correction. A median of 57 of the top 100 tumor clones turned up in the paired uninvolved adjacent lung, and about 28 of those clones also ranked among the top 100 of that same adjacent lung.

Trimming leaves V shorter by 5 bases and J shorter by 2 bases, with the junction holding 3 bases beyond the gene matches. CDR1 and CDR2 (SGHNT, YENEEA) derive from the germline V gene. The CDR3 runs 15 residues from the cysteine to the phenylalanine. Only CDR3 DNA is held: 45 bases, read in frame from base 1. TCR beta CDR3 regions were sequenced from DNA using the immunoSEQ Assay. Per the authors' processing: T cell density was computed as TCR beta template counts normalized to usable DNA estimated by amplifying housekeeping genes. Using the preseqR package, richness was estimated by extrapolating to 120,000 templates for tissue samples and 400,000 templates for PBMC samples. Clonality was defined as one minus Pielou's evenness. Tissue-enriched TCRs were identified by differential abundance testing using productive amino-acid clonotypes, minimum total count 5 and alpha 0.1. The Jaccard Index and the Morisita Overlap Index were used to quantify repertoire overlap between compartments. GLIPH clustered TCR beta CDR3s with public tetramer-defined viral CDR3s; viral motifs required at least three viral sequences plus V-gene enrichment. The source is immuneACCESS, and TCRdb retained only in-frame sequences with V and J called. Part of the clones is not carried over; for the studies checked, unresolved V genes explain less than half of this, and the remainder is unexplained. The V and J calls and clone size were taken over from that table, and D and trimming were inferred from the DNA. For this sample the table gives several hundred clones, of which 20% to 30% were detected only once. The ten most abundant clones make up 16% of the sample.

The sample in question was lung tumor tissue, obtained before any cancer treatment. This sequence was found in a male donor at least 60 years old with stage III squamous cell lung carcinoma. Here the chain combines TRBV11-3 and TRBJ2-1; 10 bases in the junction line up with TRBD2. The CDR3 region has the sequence CASSRSGGAYNEQFF. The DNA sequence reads TGTGCCAGCAGCCGCAGCGGGGGGGCCTACAATGAGCAGTTCTTC.